This T cell receptor (beta chain) was recorded in a study of cytomegalovirus exposure and HLA in healthy donors. Study-wide results and limits: The classifier was said to identify cytomegalovirus status with high specificity and sensitivity. Reports state that TCR beta sequences accurately predicted most subjects' HLA-A and HLA-B alleles.

Amplification used 60 Vbeta primers and 13 Jbeta primers. Generated by immunoSEQ multiplex PCR, the TCRdb table keeps only in-frame clones and is missing some. The sample's table shows around 140,000 clones. This CDR3 is built from 16 residues. CDR1 is KGHSH, CDR2 LQKENI, per germline. Losses at the gene ends were 2 bases for V and 1 base for J; bases not matched to a gene: 6. Note on this clone: Antigen unknown.

The TCR was taken from a middle-aged woman in good health and CMV-seropositive. Sequencing was done on a sample of PBMCs. The chain is built from TRBV18 and TRBJ1-2; 8 bases match TRBD1. Written as DNA, the CDR3 is TGTGCCAGCTCACCATTCGGGACAGGACTTAACTATGGCTACACCTTC. It encodes CASSPFGTGLNYGYTF.